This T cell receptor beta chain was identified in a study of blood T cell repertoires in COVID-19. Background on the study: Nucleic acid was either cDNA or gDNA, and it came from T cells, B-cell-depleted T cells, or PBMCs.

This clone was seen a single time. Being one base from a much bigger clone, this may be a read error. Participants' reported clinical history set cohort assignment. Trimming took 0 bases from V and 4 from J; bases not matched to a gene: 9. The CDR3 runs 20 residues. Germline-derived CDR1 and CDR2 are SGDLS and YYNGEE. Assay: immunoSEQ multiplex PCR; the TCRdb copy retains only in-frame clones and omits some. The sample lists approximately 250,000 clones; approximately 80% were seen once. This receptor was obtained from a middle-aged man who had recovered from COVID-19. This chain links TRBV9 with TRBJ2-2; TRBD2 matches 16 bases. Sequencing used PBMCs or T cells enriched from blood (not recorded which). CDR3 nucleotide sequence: TGTGCCAGCAGCGTAGGAGTAGGGACTAGCGGGGGGGGTCGCACCGGGGAGCTGTTTTTT. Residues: CASSVGVGTSGGGRTGELFF.